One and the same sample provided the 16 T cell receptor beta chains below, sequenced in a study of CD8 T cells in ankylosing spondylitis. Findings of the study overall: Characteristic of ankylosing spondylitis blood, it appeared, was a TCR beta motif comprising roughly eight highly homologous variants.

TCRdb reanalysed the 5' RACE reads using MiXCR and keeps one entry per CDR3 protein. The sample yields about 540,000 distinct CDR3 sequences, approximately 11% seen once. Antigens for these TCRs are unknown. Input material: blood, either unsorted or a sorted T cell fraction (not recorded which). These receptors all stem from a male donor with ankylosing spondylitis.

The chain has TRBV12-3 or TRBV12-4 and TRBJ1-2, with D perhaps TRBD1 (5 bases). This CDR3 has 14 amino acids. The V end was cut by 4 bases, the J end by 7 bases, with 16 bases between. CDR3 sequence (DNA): TGTGCCAGCAGTTATCAGGGTAAACTCTCTGGCTACACCTTC. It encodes CASSYQGKLSGYTF.

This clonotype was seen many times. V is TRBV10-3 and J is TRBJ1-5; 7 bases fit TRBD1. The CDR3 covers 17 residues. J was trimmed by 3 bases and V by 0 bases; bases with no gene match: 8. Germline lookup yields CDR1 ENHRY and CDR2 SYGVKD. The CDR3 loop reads CAISESMGTVLNQPQHF. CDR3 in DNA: TGTGCCATCAGTGAGTCGATGGGGACAGTTCTCAATCAGCCCCAGCATTTT.

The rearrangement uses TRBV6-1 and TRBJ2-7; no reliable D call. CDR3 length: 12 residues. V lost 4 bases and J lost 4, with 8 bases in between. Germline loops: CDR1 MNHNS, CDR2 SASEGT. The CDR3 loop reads CASSAVGYEQYV. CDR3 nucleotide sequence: TGTGCCAGCAGTGCAGTAGGTTACGAGCAGTACGTC.

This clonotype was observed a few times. Here the CDR3 reads CSVEGGSLGGYTF. The CDR3 DNA is TGCAGCGTTGAAGGCGGGAGCCTGGGGGGCTACACCTTC. The rearrangement joins TRBV29-1 to TRBJ1-2; D uncertain. V shed 1 base and J shed 8 bases, with 14 bases lying between them. Germline loops: CDR1 SQVTM, CDR2 ANQGSEA. The CDR3 sequence is 13 residues long.

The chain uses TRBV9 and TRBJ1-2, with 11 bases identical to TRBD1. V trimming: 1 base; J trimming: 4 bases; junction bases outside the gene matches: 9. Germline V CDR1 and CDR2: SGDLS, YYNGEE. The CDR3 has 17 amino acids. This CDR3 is CASSVIGTGGLGYGYTF. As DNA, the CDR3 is TGTGCCAGCAGCGTAATCGGGACAGGGGGATTAGGCTATGGCTACACCTTC.

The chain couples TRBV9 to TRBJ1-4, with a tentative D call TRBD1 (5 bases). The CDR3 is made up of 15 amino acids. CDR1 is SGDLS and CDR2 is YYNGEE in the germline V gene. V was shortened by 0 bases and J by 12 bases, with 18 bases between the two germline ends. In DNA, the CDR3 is TGTGCCAGCAGCGTAGAACAGGACACGAGGAAGCAACTGTTTTTT. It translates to CASSVEQDTRKQLFF.

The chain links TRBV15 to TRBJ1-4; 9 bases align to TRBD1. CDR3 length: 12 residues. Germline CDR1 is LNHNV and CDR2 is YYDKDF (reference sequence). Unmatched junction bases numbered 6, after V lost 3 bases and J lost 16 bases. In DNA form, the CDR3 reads TGTGCCACCAGCAGCCTCGGACAGGGGTGGTTTTTT. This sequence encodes CATSSLGQGWFF.

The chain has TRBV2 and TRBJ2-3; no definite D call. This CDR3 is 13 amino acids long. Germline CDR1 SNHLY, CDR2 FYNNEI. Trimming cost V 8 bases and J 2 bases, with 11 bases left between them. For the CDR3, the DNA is TGTGCCAGCGGGCGGCCCCCCACAGATACGCAGTATTTT. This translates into CASGRPPTDTQYF.

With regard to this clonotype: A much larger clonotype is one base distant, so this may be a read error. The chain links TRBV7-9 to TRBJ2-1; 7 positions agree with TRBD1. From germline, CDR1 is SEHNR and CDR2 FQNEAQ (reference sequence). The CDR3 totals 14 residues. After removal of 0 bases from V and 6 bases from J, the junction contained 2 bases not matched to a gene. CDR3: CASSLAGTANEQFF. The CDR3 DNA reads TGTGCCAGCAGCTTAGCCGGGACAGCCAATGAGCAGTTCTTC.

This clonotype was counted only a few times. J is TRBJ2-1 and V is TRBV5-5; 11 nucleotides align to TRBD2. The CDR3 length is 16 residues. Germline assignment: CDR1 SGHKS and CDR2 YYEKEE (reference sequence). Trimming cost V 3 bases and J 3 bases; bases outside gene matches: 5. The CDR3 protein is CASSSTGTSGYNEQFF. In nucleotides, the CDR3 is TGTGCCAGCAGCTCTACCGGGACTAGCGGCTACAATGAGCAGTTCTTC.

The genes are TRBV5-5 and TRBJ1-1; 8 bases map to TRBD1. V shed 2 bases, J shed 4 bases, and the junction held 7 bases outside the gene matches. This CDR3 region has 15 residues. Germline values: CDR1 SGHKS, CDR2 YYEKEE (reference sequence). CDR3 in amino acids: CASSFARGRGTEAFF. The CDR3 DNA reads TGTGCCAGCAGCTTCGCCAGGGGGCGCGGCACTGAAGCTTTCTTT.

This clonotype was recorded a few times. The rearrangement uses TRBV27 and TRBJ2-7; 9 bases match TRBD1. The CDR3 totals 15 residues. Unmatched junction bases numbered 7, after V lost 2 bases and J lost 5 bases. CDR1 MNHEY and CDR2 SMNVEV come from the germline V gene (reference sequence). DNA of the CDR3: TGTGCCAGCAGTTTAACAGGGGGCAATCGCCACGAGCAGTACTTC. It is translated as CASSLTGGNRHEQYF.

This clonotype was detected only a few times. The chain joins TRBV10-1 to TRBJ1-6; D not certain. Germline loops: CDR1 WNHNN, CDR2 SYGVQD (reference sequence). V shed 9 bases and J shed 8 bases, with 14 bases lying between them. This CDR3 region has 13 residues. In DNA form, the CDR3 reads TGCGCCAGTAGTCTTCAGAGGGATTCACCCCTCCACTTT. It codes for CASSLQRDSPLHF.

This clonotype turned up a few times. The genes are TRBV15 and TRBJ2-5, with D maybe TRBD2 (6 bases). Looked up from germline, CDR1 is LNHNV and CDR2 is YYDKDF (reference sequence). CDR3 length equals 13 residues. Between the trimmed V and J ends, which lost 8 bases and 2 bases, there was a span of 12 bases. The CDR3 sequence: CATVRDFQETQYF. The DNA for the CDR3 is TGTGCCACCGTCCGGGACTTTCAAGAGACCCAGTACTTC.

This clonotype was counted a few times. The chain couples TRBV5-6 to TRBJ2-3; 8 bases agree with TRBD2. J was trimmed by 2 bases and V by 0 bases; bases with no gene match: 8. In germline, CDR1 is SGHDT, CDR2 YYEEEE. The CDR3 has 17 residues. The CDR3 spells CASSLGGLADYTDTQYF. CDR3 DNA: TGTGCCAGCAGCTTGGGAGGACTAGCAGACTACACAGATACGCAGTATTTT.

The CDR3 loop reads CASSLAASRGRYGYTF. CDR3 sequence (DNA): TGTGCCAGCAGCTTAGCAGCTTCCAGGGGAAGGTATGGCTACACCTTC. The genes are TRBV7-9 and TRBJ1-2, with D maybe TRBD1 (6 bases). Between the trimmed V and J ends, which lost 0 bases and 5 bases, there was a span of 16 bases. The CDR3 runs to 16 residues. Germline assignment: CDR1 SEHNR and CDR2 FQNEAQ (reference sequence).